This T cell receptor beta chain was obtained from a study of blood T cell repertoires in COVID-19. Overall study: PBMCs, B-cell-depleted T cells, or T cells provided the cDNA or gDNA that made up the material.

The CDR3 spans 13 residues. CDR1 is MNHEY, CDR2 SVGEGT, per germline. The germline V and J ends were trimmed by 5 bases and 1 base, with 8 bases remaining between them. Sequencing used immunoSEQ multiplex PCR; TCRdb keeps in-frame clones, though not all of them. The data hold 110,000 or so clones, with roughly nine tenths observed a single time. Sequences were obtained from peripheral blood. The chain carries TRBV6-2 or TRBV6-3 and TRBJ1-2; TRBD1 is a possible D gene (5 bases). This TCR came from an older man who had recovered from COVID-19. CDR3: CASSRQLNYGYTF. CDR3 in DNA: TGTGCCAGCAGTCGACAGCTTAACTATGGCTACACCTTC.